Each of the 21 T cell receptor beta chains below was sequenced from the same sample in a study of metastatic and nonmetastatic thyroid tumors. TCRdb called clones again from the PCR reads with MiXCR. The sample consists of 15,000 to 20,000 clones, around a third of them appearing once. The entire patient cohort was treatment-naive prior to thyroid surgery. The sample consisted of tumor tissue. These receptors all stem from a male donor with papillary thyroid cancer or a benign thyroid nodule (not recorded which). Some clones in this sample may be carry-over from other donors' samples.

V and J are TRBV7-6 and TRBJ2-1; D is tentatively TRBD1 or TRBD2 (5 bases each). This CDR3 contains 15 residues. The V gene lost 5 bases and the J gene lost 0 bases, with 11 bases spanning the gap. Looked up from germline, CDR1 is SGHVS and CDR2 is FNYEAQ. The CDR3 here is CASSLRDGSYNEQFF. In nucleotides, the CDR3 is TGTGCCAGCAGCCTCCGGGACGGCTCCTACAATGAGCAGTTCTTC.

This clone came up once. The rearrangement links TRBV7-3 to TRBJ2-7, with TRBD2 matching over 8 bases. V dropped 5 bases and J dropped 4; count of bases not matched to a gene: 7. There are 14 residues in the CDR3. CDR1 SGHTA and CDR2 FQGTGA come from the germline V gene. The CDR3 region is CASSSSGGSYEQYF. The DNA of the CDR3 is TGTGCCAGCAGCAGCAGCGGGGGATCTTACGAGCAGTACTTC.

This clone was observed at least ten times. V is TRBV6-1 and J is TRBJ2-3; TRBD2 matches 9 bases. The V segment lost 0 bases and the J segment 4 bases; nucleotides outside the gene matches: 11. Germline values: CDR1 MNHNS, CDR2 SASEGT. The CDR3 runs to 18 residues. Here the CDR3 DNA reads TGTGCCAGCAGTGAAGCTCCGACGATGGCGGGGGGGCCAGATACGCAGTATTTT. Its translation: CASSEAPTMAGGPDTQYF.

In its sample, this clone was seen many times. This chain links TRBV5-1 with TRBJ2-3, with D possibly matching TRBD1 (6 bases). The CDR3 extends over 15 amino acids. Germline CDR1 reads SGHRS; CDR2 reads YFSETQ. Trimming pared 0 bases from V and 7 bases from J, leaving 15 bases between. The CDR3 DNA reads TGCGCCAGCAGCTTGGGGGGCCAGGGGAAAAATACGCAGTATTTT. It encodes CASSLGGQGKNTQYF.

This clone came up a few times. V gene TRBV7-2 combines with J gene TRBJ2-7; 9 bases align to TRBD1. Looked up from germline, CDR1 is SGHTA and CDR2 is FQGNSA. The CDR3 is 15 residues long. Trimming took 4 bases from V and 5 from J; bases not matched to a gene: 9. CDR3 residues: CASSSGQGNHDEQYF. In DNA form, the CDR3 reads TGTGCCAGCAGCTCCGGACAGGGGAACCACGACGAGCAGTACTTC.

For this clone: One junction end does not reproduce the germline sequence, and a read error may be involved. This sequence joins TRBV11-2 and TRBJ1-6, with 7 bases fitting TRBD1. Looked up from germline, CDR1 is SGHAT and CDR2 is FQNNGV. The CDR3 sequence is 16 residues long. CDR3 in amino acids: CASRPLEGAYNSHLHF. The CDR3 coding sequence is TGTGCCAGCAGACCCCTTGAGGGGGCCTATAATTCACACCTCCACTTT.

This clone was counted a few times. The chain recombines TRBV19 with TRBJ2-1, with TRBD2 matching over 7 bases. The CDR3 loop spans 15 amino acids. V lost 7 bases, J lost 0 bases, and 6 bases stayed unmatched. The V gene's germline CDR1 is LNHDA and CDR2 SQIVND (reference sequence). CDR3 sequence: CASNIGLGSYNEQFF. In DNA, the CDR3 is TGTGCCAGTAACATCGGACTAGGCTCCTACAATGAGCAGTTCTTC.

Note on this clone: At one of its ends the junction is not consistent with the germline gene, which may arise from a read error. The CDR3 here is CAISLGSGQGSGGYTF. Written as DNA, the CDR3 is TGCGCCATCAGCTTGGGGTCTGGACAGGGGAGTGGTGGCTACACCTTC. The V gene is TRBV5-1, the J gene TRBJ1-2, with 9 bases identical to TRBD1. The CDR3 contains 16 residues. Germline values: CDR1 SGHRS, CDR2 YFSETQ.

This clone was found many times. This chain joins TRBV7-9 and TRBJ1-2, with unresolved D. Trimming cost V 1 base and J 9 bases, with 15 bases left between them. This CDR3 is built from 14 residues. Germline V CDR1 and CDR2: SEHNR, FQNEAQ (reference sequence). The CDR3 region has the DNA TGTGCCAGCAGCTTAGGTGGAGGGTTGAAGAGCTACACCTTC. Translating gives CASSLGGGLKSYTF.

A remark on this clone: At one of its ends the junction is not consistent with the germline gene, which may arise from a read error. The CDR3 DNA reads as TGTGCCAGCACTCAACTAGCGGGATCCTACAATAAGCAGTGCTTC. Encoded protein: CASTQLAGSYNKQCF. The gene calls are TRBV6-2 or TRBV6-3 and TRBJ2-1, with 10 bases matching TRBD2. The CDR3 is 15 residues long. Germline CDR1 reads MNHEY; CDR2 reads SVGEGT.

On this clone: The final CDR3 position lacks the conserved phenylalanine or tryptophan, pointing to a likely read error. Because the CDR3's place on the DNA is in doubt, the DNA is left out and the CDR3 is given as listed by TCRdb. The chain couples TRBV6-2 or TRBV6-3 to TRBJ2-5; TRBD1 is the table's D call and was not checked against the DNA. The CDR3 is made up of 13 amino acids, end residues included. Germline V gene data show CDR1 as MNHEY and CDR2 as SVGEGT. The CDR3 is CPSSPGQEETPYC.

This clone was detected only a few times. The chain couples TRBV3-1 to TRBJ1-1, with D perhaps TRBD1 (5 bases). Per the germline V gene, CDR1 is LGHDT and CDR2 is YNNKEL (reference sequence). The V and J ends lost 3 bases and 4 bases respectively, with 12 bases between them. The CDR3 consists of 14 residues. The CDR3 protein is CASSHRAGSTEAFF. For the CDR3, the DNA is TGTGCCAGCAGCCATCGGGCAGGGAGCACTGAAGCTTTCTTT.

The sample holds many counts of this clone. The rearrangement joins TRBV18 to TRBJ1-2, with a weak D call TRBD1 (6 bases). V lost 8 bases, J lost 1 base, and 11 bases lay in between. There are 13 residues in the CDR3. The germline gives CDR1 KGHSH, CDR2 LQKENI. The CDR3 coding sequence is TGTGCCAGCGCAGCAGGGGTTAACTATGGCTACACCTTC. It yields the protein CASAAGVNYGYTF. The full variable domain, its missing parts supplied by reference TRBV18 and TRBJ1-2, is NAGVMQNPRHLVRRRGQEARLRCSPMKGHSHVYWYRQLPEEGLKFMVYLQKENIIDESGMPKERFSAEFPKEGPSILRIQQVVRGDSAAYFCASAAGVNYGYTFGSGTRLTVV.

This clone occurred many times. The identical CDR3 is also encoded by other nucleotide sequences in the sample. V and J are TRBV4-1 and TRBJ1-5; 8 positions agree with TRBD1. Looked up from germline, CDR1 is MGHRA and CDR2 is YSYEKL. This CDR3 comprises 17 residues. V trimming: 0 bases; J trimming: 7 bases; junction bases outside the gene matches: 11. The CDR3 sequence is CASSQEGSQGAKQPQHF. The CDR3 bases are TGCGCCAGCAGCCAAGAAGGATCGCAGGGGGCAAAGCAGCCCCAGCATTTT.

Worth noting for this clone: Sequence at one end of the junction differs from germline and may be a read error. This CDR3 is CATTDSGSRSYDQYF. CDR3 DNA: TGTGCCACCACAGATAGCGGTAGCCGATCCTACGATCAGTACTTC. This rearrangement joins TRBV24-1 to TRBJ2-7; TRBD2 is a possible D gene (6 bases). The CDR3 runs to 15 residues. Per the germline V gene, CDR1 is KGHDR and CDR2 is SFDVKD.

In this sample, this clone turned up a few times. CDR3 sequence (DNA): TGTGCCAGCAGTATTCAGACTAGCGGGAGCTACGAGCAGTACTTC. As protein: CASSIQTSGSYEQYF. This chain links TRBV28 with TRBJ2-7; 12 bases match TRBD2. This CDR3 is 15 amino acids long. CDR1 MDHEN and CDR2 SYDVKM come from the germline V gene. J was trimmed by 3 bases and V by 5 bases; bases with no gene match: 5.

This clone has at least ten counts. V usage is TRBV15 and J usage is TRBJ2-1; D possibly corresponds to TRBD2 (5 bases). The V end was cut by 1 base, the J end by 4 bases, with 11 bases between. CDR3 length: 15 residues. Germline values: CDR1 LNHNV, CDR2 YYDKDF (reference sequence). CDR3 nucleotides: TGTGCCACCAGCAGAGTGAGCGGCCAATACAATGAGCAGTTCTTC. It codes for CATSRVSGQYNEQFF.

This chain connects TRBV5-1 to TRBJ2-7; 8 nucleotides agree with TRBD2. Trimming took 0 bases from V and 2 from J; bases not matched to a gene: 4. In germline, CDR1 is SGHRS, CDR2 YFSETQ. The CDR3 runs 15 residues. CDR3 residues: CASSLAAGVAYEQYF. For the CDR3, the DNA is TGCGCCAGCAGCTTGGCAGCGGGAGTTGCCTACGAGCAGTACTTC.

Ten or more counts support this clone. The chain links TRBV12-3 or TRBV12-4 to TRBJ1-4; 8 positions agree with TRBD1. With 5 bases clipped from V and 7 bases from J, the junction kept 15 bases outside the gene matches. The CDR3 consists of 17 residues. CDR3 nucleotide sequence: TGTGCCAGCAGTCCTACACGGACAGGGCTCGCGGGTGAAAAACTGTTTTTT. Protein: CASSPTRTGLAGEKLFF.

The chain uses TRBV20-1 and TRBJ1-1; weak D call: TRBD1 (6 bases). The CDR3 loop spans 15 amino acids. V was pared by 1 base and J by 6 bases, with 18 bases between. Germline CDR1 is DFQATT and CDR2 is SNEGSKA (reference sequence). The CDR3 reads CSARAPGHSGAEAFF. The DNA of the CDR3 is TGCAGTGCTAGAGCCCCGGGACATTCGGGGGCTGAAGCTTTCTTT.

The chain joins TRBV30 to TRBJ2-7, with D possibly matching TRBD1 (6 bases). Germline assignment: CDR1 GTSNPN and CDR2 SVGIG (reference sequence). This CDR3 is 13 amino acids long. Trimming cost V 2 bases and J 3 bases, with 11 bases left between them. The CDR3 nucleotides read TGTGCCTGGAGTCAGGGGTCGAACTACGAGCAGTACTTC. It is translated as CAWSQGSNYEQYF.